The 9 T cell receptor beta chains below come from one sample, sequenced in a study of cytomegalovirus exposure and HLA in healthy donors. The PCR ran on 60 Vbeta and 13 Jbeta primers. TCRdb's table, derived via immunoSEQ multiplex PCR, lists solely in-frame clones and lacks some. The sample carries 150,000 to 200,000 clones, 76% recorded once. The sequencing input was PBMCs. All receptors derive from a woman in her 30s in good health and CMV-seropositive.

The chain uses TRBV25-1 and TRBJ2-2, with D possibly being TRBD1 (6 bases). CDR3 size: 14 residues. V lost 7 bases, J lost 3 bases, and 12 bases lay in between. Germline assignment: CDR1 MGHDK and CDR2 SYGVNS. CDR3 residues: CASKGHRHTGELFF. The CDR3 coding sequence is TGTGCCAGCAAGGGACATCGGCACACCGGGGAGCTGTTTTTT.

The chain links TRBV9 to TRBJ2-3; TRBD2 matches 10 bases. V was clipped by 0 bases and J by 2 bases; unmatched bases: 3. The CDR3 has 16 residues. Germline lookup yields CDR1 SGDLS and CDR2 YYNGEE. The CDR3 protein is CASSVVGLALTDTQYF. CDR3 bases: TGTGCCAGCAGCGTAGTGGGACTAGCGCTCACAGATACGCAGTATTTT.

This clone occurred once. Germline and junction disagree at one end, which may indicate a read error. The DNA of the CDR3 is TGTGCCTGGAGTATAGAACAGGGGGTGACCAACGGCCTGACTTTC. The encoded protein is CAWSIEQGVTNGLTF. V and J are TRBV30 and TRBJ2-6; TRBD1 agrees at 8 bases. The CDR3 extends over 15 amino acids. Per the germline V gene, CDR1 is GTSNPN and CDR2 is SVGIG (reference sequence). The whole variable domain, filled in from reference TRBV30 and TRBJ2-6, reads SQTIHQWPATLVQPVGSPLSLECTVEGTSNPNLYWYRQAAGRGLQLLFYSVGIGQISSEVPQNLSASRPQDRQFILSSKKLLLSDSGFYLCAWSIEQGVTNGLTFGAGSRLTVL.

This chain joins TRBV4-1 and TRBJ2-5; the match to TRBD2 covers 12 bases. The end of the DNA fits TRBJ2-7 better, so the J call may be wrong. The CDR3 covers 15 residues. The germline CDR1 and CDR2 sequences are MGHRA and YSYEKL. DNA of the CDR3: TGCGCCAGCAGCCAGAAGACTAGCGGGGGCTACGAGCAGTACTTC. As protein: CASSQKTSGGYEQYF.

This chain joins TRBV7-6 and TRBJ2-6; D is perhaps TRBD1 (6 bases). CDR3 length: 17 amino acids. V gave up 4 bases and J gave up 0 bases, with 13 bases separating them. Per the germline V gene, CDR1 is SGHVS and CDR2 is FNYEAQ. The CDR3 sequence is CASSSGQGDSGANVLTF. The CDR3 bases are TGTGCCAGCAGCTCGGGACAAGGGGACTCTGGGGCCAACGTCCTGACTTTC. Supplemented by reference TRBV7-6 and TRBJ2-6, the full variable domain reads GAGVSQSPRYKVTKRGQDVALRCDPISGHVSLYWYRQALGQGPEFLTYFNYEAQQDKSGLPNDRFSAERPEGSISTLTIQRTEQRDSAMYRCASSSGQGDSGANVLTFGAGSRLTVL.

V is TRBV13 and J is TRBJ1-2; TRBD1 matches at 9 bases. J was trimmed by 2 bases and V by 2 bases; bases with no gene match: 9. Germline CDR1 PRHDT, CDR2 FYEKMQ (reference sequence). The length of the CDR3 is 17 residues. CDR3 nucleotide sequence: TGTGCCAGCAGCTTAAGTATCCACAGGGGGCAGAACTATGGCTACACCTTC. It is translated as CASSLSIHRGQNYGYTF.

On this clone itself: Other DNA sequences in this specimen translate into the identical CDR3. DNA for the CDR3: TGTGCCAGCAGCTTAGGCCTAGCGGGGGGCACAGATACGCAGTATTTT. Protein product: CASSLGLAGGTDTQYF. The chain combines TRBV7-3 with TRBJ2-3, with 10 bases lining up with TRBD2. The CDR3 extends over 16 amino acids. V was pared by 2 bases and J by 1 base, with 3 bases of the junction left unmatched. CDR1 is SGHTA, CDR2 FQGTGA, per germline.

The CDR3 DNA reads TGCAGCGTTGAGGGACTAGCGGGGTGGGGCACAGATACGCAGTATTTT. Translated, it gives CSVEGLAGWGTDTQYF. The J gene is TRBJ2-3, the V gene TRBV29-1; TRBD2 matches at 13 bases. J gave up 1 base and V 3 bases, and 4 bases lay outside the gene matches. Per germline, CDR1 SQVTM and CDR2 ANQGSEA. This CDR3 has 16 residues.

This clone turned up a few times. The chain couples TRBV10-2 to TRBJ2-6; 8 positions agree with TRBD1. Germline assignment: CDR1 WSHSY and CDR2 SAAADI. This CDR3 spans 15 amino acids. With 6 bases clipped from V and 11 bases from J, the junction kept 12 bases outside the gene matches. In nucleotides, the CDR3 is TGCGCCAGCAGGGGGGACAGGCCCATCAGCGACGTCCTGACTTTC. Translating gives CASRGDRPISDVLTF.